This TCR beta chain was observed in a study of T cell repertoires in cytomegalovirus infection. Study-wide context: Public TCR beta signatures provided an indication of both CMV infection and a matching HLA type.

This clonotype has ten or more counts. Deletions cut 4 bases from V and 6 bases from J, with 9 bases between. Germline V gives CDR1 SGHVS, CDR2 FQNEAQ. The CDR3 spans 13 residues. TCRdb recomputed calls from the reads with MiXCR, one row per CDR3 protein. The top ten hold over 25% of the sample, which has 150,000 to 200,000 distinct CDR3 sequences, around 15% seen once. V usage is TRBV7-8 and J usage is TRBJ2-2, with D perhaps matching TRBD2 (5 bases). This sequence was found in a human donor in good health (CMV status not recorded). Some clones in this sample may be carry-over from other donors' samples. Specimen: PBMCs. The CDR3 here is CASSSLGPGELFF. In DNA form, the CDR3 reads TGTGCCAGCAGCTCACTAGGTCCCGGGGAGCTGTTTTTT.